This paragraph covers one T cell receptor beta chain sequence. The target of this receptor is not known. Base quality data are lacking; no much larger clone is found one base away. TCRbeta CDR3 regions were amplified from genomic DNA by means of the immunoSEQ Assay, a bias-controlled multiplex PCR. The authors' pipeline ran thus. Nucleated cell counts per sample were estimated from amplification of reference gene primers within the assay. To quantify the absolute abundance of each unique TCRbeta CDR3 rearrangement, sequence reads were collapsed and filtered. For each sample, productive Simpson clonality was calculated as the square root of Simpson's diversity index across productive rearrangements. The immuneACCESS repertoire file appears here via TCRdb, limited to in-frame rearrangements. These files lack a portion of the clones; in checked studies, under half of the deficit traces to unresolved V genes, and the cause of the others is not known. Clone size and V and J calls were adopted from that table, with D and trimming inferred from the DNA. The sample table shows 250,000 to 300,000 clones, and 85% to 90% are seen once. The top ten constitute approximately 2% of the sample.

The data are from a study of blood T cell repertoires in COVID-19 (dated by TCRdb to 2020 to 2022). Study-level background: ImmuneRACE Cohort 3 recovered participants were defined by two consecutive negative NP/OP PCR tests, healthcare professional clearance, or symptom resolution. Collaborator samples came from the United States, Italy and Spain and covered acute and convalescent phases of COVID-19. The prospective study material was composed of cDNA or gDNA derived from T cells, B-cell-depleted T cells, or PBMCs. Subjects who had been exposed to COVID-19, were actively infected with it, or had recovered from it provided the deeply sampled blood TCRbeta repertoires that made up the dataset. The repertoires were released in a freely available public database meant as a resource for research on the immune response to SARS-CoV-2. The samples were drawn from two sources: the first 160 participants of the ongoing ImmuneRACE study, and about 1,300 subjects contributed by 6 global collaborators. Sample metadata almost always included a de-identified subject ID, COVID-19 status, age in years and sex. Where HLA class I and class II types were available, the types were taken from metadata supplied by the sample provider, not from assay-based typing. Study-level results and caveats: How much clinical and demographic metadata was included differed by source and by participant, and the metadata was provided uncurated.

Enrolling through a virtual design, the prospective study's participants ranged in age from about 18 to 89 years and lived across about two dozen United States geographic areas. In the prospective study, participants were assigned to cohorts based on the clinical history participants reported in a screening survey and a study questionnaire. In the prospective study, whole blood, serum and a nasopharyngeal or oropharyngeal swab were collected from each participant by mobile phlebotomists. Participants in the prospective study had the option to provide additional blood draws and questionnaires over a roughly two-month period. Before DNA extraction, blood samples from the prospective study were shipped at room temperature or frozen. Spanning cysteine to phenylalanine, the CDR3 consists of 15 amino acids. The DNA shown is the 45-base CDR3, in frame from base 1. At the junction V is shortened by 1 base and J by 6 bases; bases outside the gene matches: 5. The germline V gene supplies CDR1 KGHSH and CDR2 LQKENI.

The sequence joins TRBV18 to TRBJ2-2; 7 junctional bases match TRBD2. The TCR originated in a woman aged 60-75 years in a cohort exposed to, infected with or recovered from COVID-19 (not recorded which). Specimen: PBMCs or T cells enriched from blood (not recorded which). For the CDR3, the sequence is CASSPRAGEAGELFF. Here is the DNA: TGTGCCAGCTCACCACGCGCGGGAGAGGCCGGGGAGCTGTTTTTT.